Presented here are 23 T cell receptor beta chains from one specimen sequenced in a study of T cell repertoires in cytomegalovirus infection. Their antigens are not known. Each CDR3 protein is one row after TCRdb ran MiXCR on the reads. This sample has under 150,000 distinct CDR3 sequences; 20% to 30% occur once, and the top ten carry 34%. Sequencing was done on a sample of PBMCs, sequenced either directly or after in vitro stimulation (not recorded which). These receptors were collected from a human donor in good health (CMV status not recorded). Some clones in this sample may be carry-over from other donors' samples.

This clonotype has just a few counts. V gene TRBV7-2 combines with J gene TRBJ2-7, with a possible D match to TRBD2 (5 bases). The germline V gene encodes CDR1 SGHTA and CDR2 FQGNSA. V dropped 5 bases and J dropped 3 bases, with 17 bases sitting between them. The CDR3 extends over 15 amino acids. The chain's CDR3 is CASSTPRGSYYEQYF. Written as DNA, the CDR3 is TGTGCCAGCAGCACCCCCCGGGGTTCCTACTACGAGCAGTACTTC.

The chain is built from TRBV5-1 and TRBJ1-1; D might be TRBD1 (5 bases). V was clipped by 4 bases and J by 1 base, with 8 bases between them. CDR3 size: 13 residues. In germline, CDR1 is SGHRS, CDR2 YFSETQ. The CDR3 spells CASSPGTNTEAFF. CDR3 nucleotides: TGCGCCAGCAGCCCTGGGACGAACACTGAAGCTTTCTTT.

This clonotype was observed at least ten times. The chain carries TRBV7-2 and TRBJ2-3; 14 bases match TRBD2. This CDR3 is built from 14 residues. Germline CDR1 and CDR2: SGHTA and FQGNSA. With V trimmed by 11 bases and J by 5 bases, 6 bases remained unmatched. The CDR3: CAAGLAGGLDTQYF. The CDR3 DNA follows: TGTGCCGCCGGACTAGCGGGAGGACTAGATACGCAGTATTTT.

The J gene is TRBJ2-5, the V gene TRBV12-3 or TRBV12-4; D is undetermined. This CDR3 contains 12 residues. V gave up 5 bases and J gave up 3 bases, with 7 bases separating them. The CDR3 loop reads CASSRYEETQYF. The CDR3 DNA reads as TGTGCCAGCAGTCGATATGAAGAGACCCAGTACTTC.

The gene calls are TRBV7-8 and TRBJ2-3; D possibly corresponds to TRBD2 (6 bases). Trimming shortened V by 2 bases and J by 2 bases, and 14 bases separated the two germline ends. From germline, CDR1 is SGHVS and CDR2 FQNEAQ. The CDR3 consists of 16 residues. The CDR3 DNA reads TGTGCCAGCAGCTTAAACGGCGGGGTGAACACAGATACGCAGTATTTT. Amino acids: CASSLNGGVNTDTQYF.

V is TRBV28 and J is TRBJ1-2; D not certain. Germline loops: CDR1 MDHEN, CDR2 SYDVKM. Deletions cut 2 bases from V and 10 bases from J, with 11 bases between. The CDR3 sequence is 12 residues long. The CDR3 coding sequence is TGTGCCAGCAGTTTACCCCAGAGAGTCTACACCTTC. Its protein product is CASSLPQRVYTF.

The chain carries TRBV14 and TRBJ2-3; maybe TRBD2 (5 bases). This CDR3 comprises 14 residues. Germline lookup yields CDR1 SGHDN and CDR2 FVKESK. The ends were cut back, 4 bases at V and 2 bases at J, with 10 bases in the middle. Here the CDR3 reads CASSPGIITDTQYF. DNA for the CDR3: TGTGCCAGCAGCCCCGGGATTATCACAGATACGCAGTATTTT.

This clonotype came up many times. The rearrangement joins TRBV11-3 to TRBJ1-1, with no clear D. From germline, CDR1 is SGHNT and CDR2 YENEEA. The V and J ends lost 2 bases and 5 bases respectively, with 6 bases between them. The CDR3 spans 12 residues. In DNA, the CDR3 is TGTGCCAGCAGCTTAAGGGTGACTGAAGCTTTCTTT. It codes for CASSLRVTEAFF.

This clonotype appeared a few times. The CDR3 coding sequence is TGCGCCAGCAGCCAGGGGACGGATTCCTACGAGCAGTACTTC. Residues: CASSQGTDSYEQYF. V and J are TRBV4-1 and TRBJ2-7, with D perhaps given as TRBD1 or TRBD2 (5 bases each). The CDR3 is 14 residues long. The V gene lost 3 bases and the J gene lost 1 base, with 10 bases spanning the gap. Germline V gene data show CDR1 as MGHRA and CDR2 as YSYEKL.

This clonotype was found many times. This sequence joins TRBV24-1 and TRBJ2-1; 7 nucleotides line up with TRBD1. V gave up 3 bases and J gave up 4 bases; unmatched junction bases: 8. Germline V gives CDR1 KGHDR, CDR2 SFDVKD. The CDR3 contains 16 residues. The CDR3 loop reads CATSDPTGTSYNEQFF. The CDR3 nucleotides are TGTGCCACCAGTGATCCGACAGGGACAAGTTACAATGAGCAGTTCTTC.

The chain is built from TRBV7-6 and TRBJ2-2; TRBD2 aligns across 9 bases. J was trimmed by 0 bases and V by 5 bases; bases with no gene match: 10. CDR1 and CDR2 from the germline V gene are SGHVS and FNYEAQ. The CDR3 loop spans 18 amino acids. The CDR3 spells CASSPRASGTTNTGELFF. CDR3 DNA: TGTGCCAGCAGCCCCCGGGCTAGCGGGACCACGAACACCGGGGAGCTGTTTTTT.

A few counts support this clonotype. The chain couples TRBV2 to TRBJ1-2, with TRBD1 as a possible D gene (6 bases). This CDR3 has 13 residues. V was clipped by 3 bases and J by 4 bases, with 9 bases between them. From germline, CDR1 is SNHLY and CDR2 FYNNEI. The CDR3 is CASSEEQGYGYTF. In nucleotides, the CDR3 is TGTGCCAGCAGTGAGGAACAGGGCTATGGCTACACCTTC.

The chain combines TRBV10-2 with TRBJ2-7, with 7 bases matching TRBD1. From germline, CDR1 is WSHSY and CDR2 SAAADI. The CDR3 has 13 residues. V shed 9 bases and J 2 bases; nucleotides not matched to a gene: 7. CDR3 in DNA: TGCGCCAGAAAAAAGGGACAGCCCTACGAGCAGTACGTC. Translation: CARKKGQPYEQYV.

In nucleotides, the CDR3 is TGTGCCAGCAGCTTATCCCAGGGTTACGAGCAGTACTTC. Translated, it gives CASSLSQGYEQYF. The chain recombines TRBV7-2 with TRBJ2-7; TRBD1 is a possible D gene (5 bases). The V gene's germline CDR1 is SGHTA and CDR2 FQGNSA. V shed 2 bases and J shed 4 bases, with 9 bases lying between them. This CDR3 comprises 13 residues.

This clonotype was seen repeatedly, ten times or more. The chain carries TRBV5-4 and TRBJ2-3; TRBD2 aligns across 13 bases. V lost 0 bases to trimming and J lost 2 bases; unmatched junction nucleotides: 15. The CDR3 spans 21 residues. Germline V gene lookup returns CDR1 SGHNT and CDR2 YYREEE (reference sequence). The CDR3 sequence is CASSLGAGGLAGVSATDTQYF. The CDR3 coding sequence is TGTGCCAGCAGCTTGGGGGCCGGAGGACTAGCGGGAGTATCGGCCACAGATACGCAGTATTTT.

The rearrangement uses TRBV7-2 and TRBJ1-4; 9 nucleotides agree with TRBD1. Per germline, CDR1 SGHTA and CDR2 FQGNSA. Trimming at V came to 3 bases and at J to 5 bases, leaving 4 bases not matched to a gene. The CDR3 totals 15 residues. The CDR3 DNA reads TGTGCCAGCAGCTTGGACGGGACAGGGAATGAAAAACTGTTTTTT. This translates into CASSLDGTGNEKLFF.

This clonotype has only a few counts. The chain couples TRBV27 to TRBJ1-2; possibly TRBD1 for D (5 bases). Per the germline V gene, CDR1 is MNHEY and CDR2 is SMNVEV (reference sequence). Trimming shortened V by 2 bases and J by 7 bases, and 11 bases separated the two germline ends. The CDR3 is made up of 13 amino acids. CDR3 amino acids: CASSLPGGGGYTF. For the CDR3, the DNA is TGTGCCAGCAGTTTACCCGGGGGGGGTGGCTACACCTTC.

The V call is TRBV11-3, the J call TRBJ2-1; D unclear. The CDR3 loop spans 12 amino acids. Deletions cut 8 bases from V and 8 bases from J, with 13 bases between. The germline gives CDR1 SGHNT, CDR2 YENEEA. CDR3 loop: CASQDLGHEQFF. Written as DNA, the CDR3 is TGTGCCAGCCAGGATCTCGGTCATGAGCAGTTCTTC.

This clonotype has a count of ten or more. A junction end diverges from the germline sequence, so it may reflect a read error. The rearrangement joins TRBV11-2 to TRBJ2-1, with D possibly matching TRBD2 (6 bases). This CDR3 is 15 amino acids long. Germline values: CDR1 SGHAT, CDR2 FQNNGV. CDR3 DNA: TGTGCCAGCAGTTTAGGAAGCGGAGGGTACAATGAGCAGTTCTTC. Translated: CASSLGSGGYNEQFF.

This chain connects TRBV5-4 to TRBJ2-7; 9 bases match TRBD2. V shed 0 bases and J 5 bases; nucleotides not matched to a gene: 6. Looked up from germline, CDR1 is SGHNT and CDR2 is YYREEE (reference sequence). The CDR3 spans 15 residues. CDR3 nucleotide sequence: TGTGCCAGCAGCTTGGCGGCGGGAGGGCCCCACGAGCAGTACTTC. Translated: CASSLAAGGPHEQYF.

About this clonotype: Mismatch with germline at one junction end may stem from a read error. The chain uses TRBV6-2 or TRBV6-3 and TRBJ2-4, with 11 bases fitting TRBD2. This CDR3 comprises 17 residues. The germline V gene encodes CDR1 MNHEY and CDR2 SVGEGT. The CDR3 DNA is TGTGCCAGCAGCTACTTGGGACTAGCGGCCACTTTAAACATTCAGTACTTC. As protein: CASSYLGLAATLNIQYF.

This rearrangement joins TRBV6-6 to TRBJ2-4; maybe TRBD1 (6 bases). The germline CDR1 and CDR2 sequences are MNHNY and SVGAGI (reference sequence). CDR3 length: 14 residues. Trimming removed 2 bases from V and 1 base from J, with 6 bases in between. The chain's CDR3 is CASSYQGAKNIQYF. CDR3 bases: TGTGCCAGCAGTTACCAGGGGGCCAAAAACATTCAGTACTTC.

This clonotype was seen a few times. The chain employs TRBV7-2 and TRBJ2-3, with TRBD2 as a possible D gene (5 bases). CDR3 length equals 16 residues. Per germline, CDR1 SGHTA and CDR2 FQGNSA. V lost 4 bases, J lost 4 bases, and 18 bases lay in between. CDR3 sequence (DNA): TGTGCCAGCAGCTCCATCCCCACTAGGAGCCCAGATACGCAGTATTTT. It is translated as CASSSIPTRSPDTQYF.